These 6 T cell receptor beta chains share one sample of origin, sequenced in a study of cytomegalovirus exposure and HLA in healthy donors. PCR involved 60 Vbeta and 13 Jbeta primers. Produced via immunoSEQ multiplex PCR; TCRdb's table is partial and in-frame only. This table has around 150,000 clones, more than 70% appearing once. The material sequenced was PBMCs. These receptors were obtained from a woman aged 45-59 years in good health and CMV-seronegative.

The V gene is TRBV6-1, the J gene TRBJ1-5; the D is unclear. Looked up from germline, CDR1 is MNHNS and CDR2 is SASEGT. V was trimmed by 6 bases and J by 0 bases, leaving 12 bases between them. The CDR3 contains 15 residues. CDR3 region: CASSVSGDSNQPQHF. CDR3 DNA sequence: TGTGCCAGCAGCGTTTCGGGAGATAGCAATCAGCCCCAGCATTTT.

The chain is built from TRBV6-1 and TRBJ2-2; D is possibly TRBD2 (5 bases). This CDR3 contains 14 residues. The germline V gene encodes CDR1 MNHNS and CDR2 SASEGT. Trimming pared 5 bases from V and 2 bases from J, leaving 9 bases between. This chain's CDR3 is CASSRTQNTGELFF. CDR3 sequence (DNA): TGTGCCAGCAGTAGGACTCAAAACACCGGGGAGCTGTTTTTT.

The chain uses TRBV7-9 and TRBJ1-1; 7 bases are shared with TRBD1. From germline, CDR1 is SEHNR and CDR2 FQNEAQ (reference sequence). The CDR3 length is 13 residues. Trimming cost V 6 bases and J 1 base; bases outside gene matches: 2. The CDR3 region has the DNA TGTGCCAGCAGTCGACAGGGGAACACTGAAGCTTTCTTT. It codes for CASSRQGNTEAFF.

This clone has more than one count but fewer than ten. The V gene is TRBV6-5, the J gene TRBJ2-3; D not resolved. This CDR3 has 16 amino acids. Germline assignment: CDR1 MNHEY and CDR2 SVGAGI. Trimming took off 4 bases at V and 0 bases at J, with 14 bases between the two ends. The CDR3 reads CASSSSRVASTDTQYF. CDR3 sequence (DNA): TGTGCCAGCAGTTCATCACGGGTGGCTAGCACAGATACGCAGTATTTT.

V and J are TRBV19 and TRBJ1-2; D gene uncertain. V lost 3 bases and J lost 7, with 12 bases in between. This CDR3 region has 13 residues. The germline V gene has CDR1 LNHDA and CDR2 SQIVND (reference sequence). The CDR3 reads CASSIWPVSGYTF. The CDR3, as DNA: TGTGCCAGTAGTATTTGGCCAGTCTCTGGCTACACCTTC.

V gene TRBV29-1 combines with J gene TRBJ1-3; TRBD1 matches at 7 bases. Trimming cost V 4 bases and J 4 bases; bases outside gene matches: 7. CDR3 size: 14 residues. CDR1 SQVTM and CDR2 ANQGSEA come from the germline V gene. Here the CDR3 reads CSVGVTGKGNTIYF. As DNA, the CDR3 is TGCAGCGTTGGCGTGACAGGGAAGGGAAACACCATATATTTT.